The 2 T cell receptor beta chains below were found in one sample sequenced in a study of blood T cell repertoires in COVID-19. Clones were sequenced by immunoSEQ multiplex PCR, and TCRdb holds only the in-frame ones, with some missing. Among approximately 210,000 clones listed, roughly 84% were seen once. The source material was peripheral blood. These receptors all stem from a woman aged 40 to 50 who had recovered from COVID-19.

The V gene is TRBV3-1 (or the pseudogene TRBV3-2), the J gene TRBJ1-1; D gene uncertain. V was cut by 3 bases and J by 4 bases, with 15 bases left in between. CDR3 length: 15 amino acids. Germline values: CDR1 LGHDT, CDR2 YNNKEL (reference sequence). CDR3 region: CASSQVYHRGTEAFF. The CDR3 nucleotides read TGTGCCAGCAGCCAGGTGTATCATCGGGGCACTGAAGCTTTCTTT.

The V call is TRBV6-5, the J call TRBJ1-1, with a tentative D call TRBD1 (6 bases). The ends were cut back, 5 bases at V and 4 bases at J, with 14 bases in the middle. The CDR3 is 14 residues long. Germline CDR1 MNHEY, CDR2 SVGAGI. The CDR3 DNA reads as TGTGCCAGCAGTCGACTGGACAGTTTCACTGAAGCTTTCTTT. Its translation: CASSRLDSFTEAFF.